This T cell receptor beta chain was recovered during a study of cytomegalovirus exposure and HLA in healthy donors. Study-level information: HLA-typed donors were the source of approximately 85 million unique TCRs held in an early data release. Study results and caveats: With further analysis later on, most CMV-associated TCR beta chains appeared HLA-restricted. Most TCR sequences proved rare, with some public TCRs found in many donors. A later examination showed that TCR association rates differed by HLA locus, with DRB1 most and HLA-C fewest.

This CDR3 spans 17 amino acids. Germline CDR1 and CDR2: SEHNR and FQNEAQ (reference sequence). The V and J ends lost 5 bases and 1 base, in that order; junction bases with no gene match: 11. For this clone: Its antigen remains unknown.

The study ran its PCR with 60 Vbeta and 13 Jbeta primers. Generated by immunoSEQ multiplex PCR, the TCRdb table keeps only in-frame clones and is missing some. The sample lists about 150,000 clones, around 79% occurring once. V gene TRBV7-9 combines with J gene TRBJ1-5; TRBD1 aligns across 7 bases. The receptor comes from a woman younger than 45 in good health and CMV-seronegative. Material: PBMCs. The CDR3 nucleotides read TGTGCCAGCAGCATTACCGGGACAGCGCTCAGCAATCAGCCCCAGCATTTT. Translated: CASSITGTALSNQPQHF.